The rows below give T cell receptor beta chains drawn from one sample of a study of blood T cell repertoires in COVID-19. Profiling relied on immunoSEQ multiplex PCR, and the TCRdb table lists in-frame clones only, not all of them. The sample holds roughly 97,000 clones; 90% to 95% are singletons and the top ten take roughly 5.5%. Sample: peripheral blood. All receptors derive from a human donor in a cohort sampled during active COVID-19. Each CDR3 is given with its conserved first and last residue. A row's size may be missing; if present it is once, few, many or a size class.

CDR3aa	v_gene	j_gene	abundance
CASSPGTNTEAFF	TRBV5-4	TRBJ1-1	.
CASGRQGAGYGYTF	TRBV19	TRBJ1-2	.
CASSLARYEQYF	TRBV7-8	TRBJ2-7	few
CAWSDRVNTEAFF	TRBV30	TRBJ1-1	.
CATSRGVEQYF	TRBV27	TRBJ2-7	.
CASSYFGQNYGYTF	TRBV6-5	TRBJ1-2	.
CASSHRLAGGVRAGELFF	TRBV4-3	TRBJ2-2	.
CASSLGGDTDTQYF	TRBV5-4	TRBJ2-3	.
CASSPDTGANVLTF	TRBV3-1/TRBV3-2	TRBJ2-6	.
CASSLAQQVGTEAFF	TRBV7-9	TRBJ1-1	.
CASGSLHGTGNQPQHF	TRBV12-5	TRBJ1-5	.
CASSTPTGGHNQPQHF	TRBV19	TRBJ1-5	.
CASSLLLRSNQPQHF	TRBV28	TRBJ1-5	.
CASSHPDRTSTDTQYF	TRBV4-3	TRBJ2-3	.
CASSWAFRTSGYEQYF	TRBV28	TRBJ2-7	.
CASSLAERVSYNEQFF	TRBV28	TRBJ2-1	.
CASSQVGLLEQYF	TRBV4-2	TRBJ2-7	.
CASSFGQPSYEQYF	TRBV28	TRBJ2-7	once
CASSDRGVFSGANVLTF	TRBV6-1	TRBJ2-6	.